The T cell receptor (beta chain) described here comes from a study of control samples from healthy donors and cancer patients. This CDR3 contains 14 residues. Germline CDR1 and CDR2: SGDLS and YYNGEE. Trimming removed 8 bases from V and 4 bases from J; junction bases left unmatched: 10. Clones were sequenced by immunoSEQ multiplex PCR, and TCRdb holds only the in-frame ones, with some missing. Of 150,000 to 200,000 clones listed, 80% to 90% are singletons. V gene TRBV9 combines with J gene TRBJ1-1; 8 nucleotides align to TRBD1. The sample comprised blood. This TCR derives from a man aged 25 to 45 in good health. The CDR3 DNA is TGTGCCAGTTCGCAGACAGGGGCGGGCACTGAAGCTTTCTTT. It codes for CASSQTGAGTEAFF.